This T cell receptor beta chain was identified during a study of lymphopenia after photon versus proton radiotherapy. Generated by immunoSEQ multiplex PCR, the TCRdb table keeps only in-frame clones and is missing some. Of tens of thousands of clones detected, around 80% appear once; the ten largest clones hold about 1.3%. This specimen was peripheral blood, taken from a patient treated with proton-based radiotherapy. This receptor was taken from a man between 60 and 70 years old with pancreatic cancer.

The CDR3, as DNA: TGTGCCAGCCAACAGACAGGCAGCTCCTACGAGCAGTACTTC. Protein product: CASQQTGSSYEQYF. The chain recombines TRBV6-5 with TRBJ2-7; tentatively, D is TRBD1 (6 bases). Germline CDR1 reads MNHEY; CDR2 reads SVGAGI. This CDR3 is built from 14 residues. Deletions cut 8 bases from V and 0 bases from J, with 14 bases between.